Included here is one T cell receptor (beta chain) sequence, with context. Individual cDNA molecules had unique molecular identifiers attached to them by the library. TCRdb analysed the RACE reads with MiXCR anew, one entry per CDR3 protein. The sample contains 80,000 to 100,000 distinct CDR3 sequences, roughly 11% of which appear only once. This entry belongs to a study of human T cells and chemical hapten exposure. About the research overall: Cases of alopecia areata, totalis or universalis occurred in a predominantly female patient group.

Time point denoted: patch test 3, about 24 weeks after DPC sensitization. Specified treatment: therapeutic diphenylcyclopropenone sensitization with weekly scalp DPC. Per germline, CDR1 LNHDA and CDR2 SQIVND (reference sequence). This CDR3 contains 15 residues. V dropped 10 bases and J dropped 2 bases, with 19 bases sitting between them. The chain couples TRBV19 to TRBJ2-3, with D tentatively TRBD1 or TRBD2 (6 bases each). The source was whole blood, collected in connection with sensitization to the hapten diphenylcyclopropenone (DPC). This receptor was taken from a woman between 25 and 40 years old with alopecia areata. Some clones in this sample may be carry-over from other donors' samples. CDR3 region: CATQEGGGYTDTQYF. The CDR3 DNA follows: TGTGCCACCCAGGAAGGGGGAGGTTACACAGATACGCAGTATTTT.